This TCR beta chain is from a study of T cell changes during pregnancy in multiple sclerosis. Data came from immunoSEQ multiplex PCR; TCRdb stores just in-frame clones and leaves some out. The profile shows about 46,000 clones, over 85% of them singletons. The TCR originated in a female donor with multiple sclerosis, enrolled in a pregnancy study. The source was CD8+ T cells from peripheral blood mononuclear cells, collected after pregnancy.

The CDR3 sequence is CASSFRRQGGYEQYF. For the CDR3, the DNA is TGTGCCAGCAGTTTTCGTCGACAGGGAGGCTACGAGCAGTACTTC. The V call is TRBV28, the J call TRBJ2-7, with D perhaps matching TRBD1 (7 bases). This CDR3 comprises 15 residues. CDR1 is MDHEN, CDR2 SYDVKM, per germline. Trimming shortened V by 3 bases and J by 3 bases, and 15 bases separated the two germline ends.